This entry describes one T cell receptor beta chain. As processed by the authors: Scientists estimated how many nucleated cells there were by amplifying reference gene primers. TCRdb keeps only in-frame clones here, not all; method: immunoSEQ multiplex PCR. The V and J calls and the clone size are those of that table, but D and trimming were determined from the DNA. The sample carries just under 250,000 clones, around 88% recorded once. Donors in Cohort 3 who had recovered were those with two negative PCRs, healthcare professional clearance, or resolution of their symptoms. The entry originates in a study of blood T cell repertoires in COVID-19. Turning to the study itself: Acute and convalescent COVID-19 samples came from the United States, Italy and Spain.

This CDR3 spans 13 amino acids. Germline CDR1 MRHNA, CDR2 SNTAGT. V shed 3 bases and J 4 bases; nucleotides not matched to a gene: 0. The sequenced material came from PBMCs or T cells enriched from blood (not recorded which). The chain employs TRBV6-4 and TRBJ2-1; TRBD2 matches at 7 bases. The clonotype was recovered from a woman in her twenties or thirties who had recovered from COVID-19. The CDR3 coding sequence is TGTGCCAGCAGTGAGCGGGAGTACAATGAGCAGTTCTTC. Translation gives CASSEREYNEQFF.